These T cell receptor beta chains were read from a single sample in a study of cytomegalovirus exposure and HLA in healthy donors. Measured with immunoSEQ multiplex PCR; TCRdb has only the in-frame clones, and not every one. The sample lists 150,000 to 200,000 clones; more than 75% were seen once. Input material: PBMCs. These receptors originate from a girl less than two years old in good health and CMV-seronegative. CDR3s include the opening cysteine and the closing phenylalanine or tryptophan. The order of the fields is D gene, V gene, clone size, J gene, CDR3 protein, CDR3 DNA. A D gene is named only where the DNA matches it firmly. Not every row has a clone size; where given, it reads once, few, many or a size class.

D gene: .; V gene: TRBV6-5; clone size: once; J gene: TRBJ2-1; CDR3 protein: CASSRETGSLFEQFF; CDR3 DNA: TGTGCCAGCAGTCGCGAGACGGGAAGTTTGTTTGAGCAGTTCTTC
D gene: TRBD1; V gene: TRBV5-4; clone size: .; J gene: TRBJ2-5; CDR3 protein: CASSSGQAQETQYF; CDR3 DNA: TGTGCCAGCAGCTCAGGACAGGCCCAAGAGACCCAGTACTTC
D gene: .; V gene: TRBV5-5; clone size: .; J gene: TRBJ2-3; CDR3 protein: CASSLSGNTDTQYF; CDR3 DNA: TGTGCCAGCAGCTTATCAGGGAACACAGATACGCAGTATTTT
D gene: .; V gene: TRBV6-4; clone size: .; J gene: TRBJ2-7; CDR3 protein: CASSTRFPYEQYF; CDR3 DNA: TGTGCCAGCAGTACTAGGTTCCCCTACGAGCAGTACTTC
D gene: .; V gene: TRBV18; clone size: once; J gene: TRBJ1-3; CDR3 protein: CASYRELSSGNTIYF; CDR3 DNA: TGTGCCAGCTACAGGGAACTAAGCTCTGGAAACACCATATATTTT
D gene: TRBD1; V gene: TRBV7-2; clone size: .; J gene: TRBJ2-2; CDR3 protein: CASSLFPDRGIGELFF; CDR3 DNA: TGTGCCAGCAGCTTATTTCCGGACAGGGGGATCGGGGAGCTGTTTTTT
D gene: .; V gene: TRBV7-2; clone size: .; J gene: TRBJ1-3; CDR3 protein: CASSYPRLERGGNTIYF; CDR3 DNA: TGTGCCAGCAGCTACCCCCGTTTGGAAAGAGGGGGAAACACCATATATTTT
D gene: .; V gene: TRBV9; clone size: .; J gene: TRBJ1-1; CDR3 protein: CASSVTPDTLNTEAFF; CDR3 DNA: TGTGCCAGCAGCGTAACCCCTGACACCCTGAACACTGAAGCTTTCTTT
D gene: .; V gene: TRBV27; clone size: .; J gene: TRBJ1-1; CDR3 protein: CASSTTGEGTEAFF; CDR3 DNA: TGTGCCAGCAGTACGACAGGAGAGGGGACTGAAGCTTTCTTT
D gene: TRBD2; V gene: TRBV9; clone size: .; J gene: TRBJ2-5; CDR3 protein: CASSAKLAGFQETQYF; CDR3 DNA: TGTGCCAGCAGCGCGAAACTAGCGGGATTCCAAGAGACCCAGTACTTC
D gene: TRBD1; V gene: TRBV6-5; clone size: few; J gene: TRBJ2-7; CDR3 protein: CASSSGTGYSYEQYF; CDR3 DNA: TGTGCCAGCAGTTCCGGGACAGGTTACTCTTACGAGCAGTACTTC
D gene: .; V gene: TRBV6-1; clone size: .; J gene: TRBJ1-4; CDR3 protein: CASSLDGENEKLFF; CDR3 DNA: TGTGCCAGCAGTCTGGACGGGGAGAACGAAAAACTGTTTTTT
D gene: TRBD1; V gene: TRBV7-2; clone size: .; J gene: TRBJ1-2; CDR3 protein: CASSLSRDRAYTF; CDR3 DNA: TGTGCCAGCAGCTTATCCCGGGACAGGGCCTACACCTTC
D gene: TRBD2; V gene: TRBV5-4; clone size: .; J gene: TRBJ2-3; CDR3 protein: CASSSGTSGSIGTDTQYF; CDR3 DNA: TGTGCCAGCAGTTCCGGGACTAGCGGGAGTATAGGCACAGATACGCAGTATTTT
D gene: TRBD2; V gene: TRBV29-1; clone size: .; J gene: TRBJ2-1; CDR3 protein: CSVNPLAGPNEQFF; CDR3 DNA: TGCAGCGTTAATCCCCTAGCGGGTCCAAATGAGCAGTTCTTC
D gene: TRBD1; V gene: TRBV25-1; clone size: .; J gene: TRBJ2-7; CDR3 protein: CASIEGQGDYEQYF; CDR3 DNA: TGTGCCAGCATAGAAGGACAGGGGGACTACGAGCAGTACTTC
D gene: TRBD1; V gene: TRBV4-1; clone size: once; J gene: TRBJ1-5; CDR3 protein: CASSQWSGTGNQPQHF; CDR3 DNA: TGCGCCAGCAGCCAATGGTCCGGGACAGGCAATCAGCCCCAGCATTTT
D gene: TRBD1; V gene: TRBV5-6; clone size: .; J gene: TRBJ1-4; CDR3 protein: CASSPRDRREKLFF; CDR3 DNA: TGTGCCAGCAGCCCCCGGGACAGACGAGAAAAACTGTTTTTT
D gene: .; V gene: TRBV7-2; clone size: .; J gene: TRBJ1-2; CDR3 protein: CASSSPWGVSQYYGYTF; CDR3 DNA: TGTGCCAGCAGCTCGCCGTGGGGGGTGAGTCAATACTATGGCTACACCTTC
D gene: .; V gene: TRBV1; clone size: .; J gene: TRBJ2-7; CDR3 protein: CTSSQGERQGDHYEQYF; CDR3 DNA: TGCACCAGCAGCCAAGGGGAACGACAGGGAGACCACTACGAGCAGTACTTC
D gene: TRBD2; V gene: TRBV5-1; clone size: .; J gene: TRBJ2-3; CDR3 protein: CASSLEAGAKGPTDTQYF; CDR3 DNA: TGCGCCAGCAGCTTGGAAGCGGGGGCCAAGGGGCCCACAGATACGCAGTATTTT
D gene: TRBD2; V gene: TRBV4-2; clone size: .; J gene: TRBJ2-1; CDR3 protein: CASSQDEAGEGREQFF; CDR3 DNA: TGTGCCAGCAGCCAAGATGAAGCGGGAGAAGGCCGGGAGCAGTTCTTC
D gene: TRBD2; V gene: TRBV30; clone size: once; J gene: TRBJ2-5; CDR3 protein: CAWSGAGGETQYF; CDR3 DNA: TGTGCCTGGAGTGGAGCGGGAGGCGAGACCCAGTACTTC
D gene: TRBD1; V gene: TRBV7-3; clone size: .; J gene: TRBJ1-1; CDR3 protein: CASSLIRDRNIKGTEAFF; CDR3 DNA: TGTGCCAGCAGCTTAATTAGGGACAGGAATATTAAAGGGACTGAAGCTTTCTTT
D gene: .; V gene: TRBV4-1; clone size: few; J gene: TRBJ1-1; CDR3 protein: CASGSNREMNTEAFF; CDR3 DNA: TGCGCCAGCGGATCTAACAGGGAAATGAACACTGAAGCTTTCTTT
D gene: TRBD2; V gene: TRBV2; clone size: .; J gene: TRBJ2-3; CDR3 protein: CASSEVAGGPTYF; CDR3 DNA: TGTGCCAGCAGTGAAGTCGCGGGGGGGCCTACGTATTTT
D gene: .; V gene: TRBV4-3; clone size: .; J gene: TRBJ1-2; CDR3 protein: CASSQDYDLRDYTF; CDR3 DNA: TGCGCCAGCAGCCAAGATTATGACCTCCGGGACTACACCTTC
D gene: .; V gene: TRBV7-2; clone size: .; J gene: TRBJ2-7; CDR3 protein: CASSLARLGYEQYF; CDR3 DNA: TGTGCCAGCAGCTTAGCCAGACTGGGTTACGAGCAGTACTTC
D gene: .; V gene: TRBV6-6; clone size: .; J gene: TRBJ2-7; CDR3 protein: CASSSRYEQYF; CDR3 DNA: TGTGCCAGCAGTTCCCGTTACGAGCAGTACTTC